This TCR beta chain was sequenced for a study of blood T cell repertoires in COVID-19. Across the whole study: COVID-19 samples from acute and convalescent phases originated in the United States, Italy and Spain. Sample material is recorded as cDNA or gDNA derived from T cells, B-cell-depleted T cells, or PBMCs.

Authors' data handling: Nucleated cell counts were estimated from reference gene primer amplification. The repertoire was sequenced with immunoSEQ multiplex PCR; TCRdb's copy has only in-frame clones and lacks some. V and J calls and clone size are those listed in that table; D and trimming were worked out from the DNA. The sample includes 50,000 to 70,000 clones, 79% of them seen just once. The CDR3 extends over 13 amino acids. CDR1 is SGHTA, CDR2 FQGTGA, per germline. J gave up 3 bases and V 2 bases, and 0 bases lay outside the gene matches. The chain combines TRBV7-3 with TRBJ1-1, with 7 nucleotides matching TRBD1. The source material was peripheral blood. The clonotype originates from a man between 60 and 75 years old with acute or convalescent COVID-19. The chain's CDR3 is CASSLQGDTEAFF. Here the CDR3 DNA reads TGTGCCAGCAGCTTACAGGGGGACACTGAAGCTTTCTTT. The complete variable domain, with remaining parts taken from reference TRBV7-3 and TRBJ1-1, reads GAGVSQTPSNKVTEKGKYVELRCDPISGHTALYWYRQSLGQGPEFLIYFQGTGAADDSGLPNDRFFAVRPEGSVSTLKIQRTERGDSAVYLCASSLQGDTEAFFGQGTRLTVV.